This T cell receptor beta chain was captured by sequencing in a study of siplizumab effects on memory and regulatory T cells. Points from the study as a whole: It seemed that naive T cells were more diverse than memory cells and were major contributors to the alloresponse.

Per sample, around 10^5 TCR templates underwent assay. The data were produced by immunoSEQ multiplex PCR, yet TCRdb's version contains in-frame clones alone and is incomplete. The data show more than 85,000 clones, 94% seen once. Of note for this clone: The antigen is not known.

The length of the CDR3 is 18 residues. Germline CDR1 reads SGHKS; CDR2 reads YYEKEE (reference sequence). Unmatched junction bases numbered 12, after V lost 3 bases and J lost 0 bases. The chain uses TRBV5-5 and TRBJ2-3; the match to TRBD1 covers 8 bases. Sequenced: Tregs sorted from blood. This clonotype was sampled from a human donor in good health. The CDR3 bases are TGTGCCAGCAGCTATAGATTGACAGGGGCCACTAGCACAGATACGCAGTATTTT. It codes for CASSYRLTGATSTDTQYF. The whole variable domain, filled in from reference TRBV5-5 and TRBJ2-3, reads DAGVTQSPTHLIKTRGQQVTLRCSPISGHKSVSWYQQVLGQGPQFIFQYYEKEERGRGNFPDRFSARQFPNYSSELNVNALLLGDSALYLCASSYRLTGATSTDTQYFGPGTRLTVL.